The 32 T cell receptor beta chains reported below all come from one sample, sequenced in a study of shared clonotypes between healthy human individuals. TCRdb's copy holds only in-frame clones and misses some; the assay was immunoSEQ multiplex PCR. This sample has roughly 2.6 million clones, with around nine tenths found just once. Source material: naive CD4+ T cells sorted from blood. Subset here: CD45RA+ positively selected. The source of these receptors is a young man in good health.

In DNA form, the CDR3 reads TGTGCCAGCAGCAATGGGACAGGGGGCCCGGCTCCGACCTCTGGGGCCAACGTCCTGACTTTC. Translation: CASSNGTGGPAPTSGANVLTF. This sequence joins TRBV21-1 and TRBJ2-6; the table assigns TRBD1, which was not confirmed against the DNA. TRBV21-1 is assigned pseudogene status. CDR3 size: 21 residues.

CDR3 bases: TGTGCCTCTGGGTCTGATGGAAACACCATATATTTT. Protein sequence: CASGSDGNTIYF. V usage is TRBV10-3 and J usage is TRBJ1-3; D not resolved. The CDR3 covers 12 residues. V was trimmed by 11 bases and J by 3 bases, leaving 11 bases between them. Germline V gene sequence: CDR1 ENHRY, CDR2 SYGVKD.

V gene TRBV21-1 combines with J gene TRBJ1-1. TRBV21-1 is marked as a pseudogene. The CDR3 consists of 16 residues. The CDR3 DNA reads TGTGCCAGCCCACGGGAGGTCCCGAATATTAACACTGAAGCTTTCTTT. This gives the protein CASPREVPNINTEAFF.

The chain couples TRBV5-1 to TRBJ2-7, with TRBD2 identical over 10 bases. J gave up 3 bases and V 7 bases, and 7 bases lay outside the gene matches. Germline V lookup: CDR1 SGHRS, CDR2 YFSETQ. The CDR3 loop spans 14 amino acids. The CDR3 region is CASRLSSGSYEQYF. The DNA of the CDR3 is TGCGCCAGCCGCCTCTCTAGCGGGAGCTACGAGCAGTACTTC.

The V and J genes are TRBV27 and TRBJ2-7; the D gene is possibly TRBD1 (5 bases). V lost 9 bases and J lost 3, with 6 bases in between. CDR3 length equals 10 residues. Germline V gene data show CDR1 as MNHEY and CDR2 as SMNVEV (reference sequence). The DNA of the CDR3 is TGTGCCAGAGACAGCTACGAGCAGTACTTC. Translating gives CARDSYEQYF.

The rearrangement uses TRBV30 and TRBJ2-3; D is unresolved. The V end was cut by 0 bases, the J end by 11 bases, with 12 bases between. The CDR3 has 12 residues. CDR1 and CDR2 (germline): GTSNPN, SVGIG (reference sequence). CDR3 loop: CAWSVGPGWQYF. CDR3 coding DNA: TGTGCCTGGAGTGTAGGCCCCGGTTGGCAGTATTTT.

Concerning this clone itself: The same CDR3 also results from other DNA sequences found in this sample. The chain employs TRBV7-2 and TRBJ2-1; D gene unclear. The ends were cut back, 1 base at V and 7 bases at J, with 8 bases in the middle. The CDR3 spans 13 residues. Germline CDR1 and CDR2: SGHTA and FQGNSA. The CDR3 reads CASSLEPINEQFF. The CDR3 DNA reads as TGTGCCAGCAGCTTAGAACCGATAAATGAGCAGTTCTTC. Full variable domain (outside the CDR3, taken from reference TRBV7-2 and TRBJ2-1): GAGVSQSPSNKVTEKGKDVELRCDPISGHTALYWYRQSLGQGLEFLIYFQGNSAPDKSGLPSDRFSAERTGGSVSTLTIQRTQQEDSAVYLCASSLEPINEQFFGPGTRLTVL.

This chain connects TRBV4-3 to TRBJ2-1; possibly TRBD2 for D (6 bases). The CDR3 loop spans 15 amino acids. Trimming left V 0 bases short and J 7 bases short, with 13 bases between. The V gene's germline CDR1 is LGHNA and CDR2 YSLEER. In DNA, the CDR3 is TGCGCCAGCAGCCAAGACCATCGGGAGTGGAATGAGCAGTTCTTC. It encodes CASSQDHREWNEQFF.

V is TRBV9 and J is TRBJ2-1; possible D gene TRBD2, 6 bases. The CDR3 length is 15 residues. Trimming removed 4 bases from V and 3 bases from J, with 14 bases in between. Germline lookup yields CDR1 SGDLS and CDR2 YYNGEE. Here the CDR3 reads CASSSAAGFYNEQFF. The CDR3 DNA is TGTGCCAGCAGCTCCGCTGCGGGATTCTACAATGAGCAGTTCTTC. Supplemented by reference TRBV9 and TRBJ2-1, the full variable domain reads DSGVTQTPKHLITATGQRVTLRCSPRSGDLSVYWYQQSLDQGLQFLIQYYNGEERAKGNILERFSAQQFPDLHSELNLSSLELGDSALYFCASSSAAGFYNEQFFGPGTRLTVL.

This chain connects TRBV10-2 to TRBJ1-1, with D hard to call. The ends were cut back, 2 bases at V and 4 bases at J, with 11 bases in the middle. CDR1 and CDR2 (germline): WSHSY, SAAADI. The CDR3 length is 14 residues. The chain's CDR3 is CASSEPFRGTEAFF. CDR3 nucleotides: TGCGCCAGCAGTGAGCCGTTCCGAGGCACTGAAGCTTTCTTT.

V gene TRBV5-1 combines with J gene TRBJ2-1; TRBD2 matches at 13 bases. The CDR3 is 19 residues long. Germline assignment: CDR1 SGHRS and CDR2 YFSETQ. J lost 3 bases, V lost 4 bases, and 13 bases had no gene match. The CDR3 here is CASSEEETSGGRYYNEQFF. DNA for the CDR3: TGCGCCAGCAGCGAGGAAGAGACTAGCGGGGGGCGATACTACAATGAGCAGTTCTTC.

The rearrangement uses TRBV5-1 and TRBJ1-4; 8 bases fit TRBD1. J was trimmed by 6 bases and V by 3 bases; bases with no gene match: 7. The CDR3 has 15 amino acids. Germline values: CDR1 SGHRS, CDR2 YFSETQ. CDR3 sequence (DNA): TGCGCCAGCAGCTCCACAGGGGGAGGGGATGAAAAACTGTTTTTT. Amino acid sequence: CASSSTGGGDEKLFF.

The chain links TRBV19 to TRBJ1-3; D is possibly TRBD1 (5 bases). The CDR3 is 14 amino acids. The germline V gene has CDR1 LNHDA and CDR2 SQIVND (reference sequence). V was trimmed by 7 bases and J by 4 bases, leaving 14 bases between them. This CDR3 reads CASTPVSGGNTIYF. The CDR3 DNA sequence: TGTGCCAGTACACCAGTGTCAGGGGGAAACACCATATATTTT.

To note about this clone: The sample contains more than one DNA sequence encoding this CDR3. The chain joins TRBV4-2 to TRBJ1-5, with D possibly TRBD1 on 5 matching bases. Germline lookup yields CDR1 LGHNA and CDR2 YNFKEQ. The V end lost 0 bases, the J end lost 4 bases, and 7 bases lay between the germline ends. The CDR3 runs to 14 residues. The CDR3 is CASSQDGGNQPQHF. The CDR3 nucleotides are TGTGCCAGCAGCCAAGACGGGGGGAATCAGCCCCAGCATTTT.

This chain connects TRBV28 to TRBJ2-7; 8 bases match TRBD1. CDR3 length equals 17 residues. J was trimmed by 0 bases and V by 3 bases; bases with no gene match: 10. Germline V gene lookup returns CDR1 MDHEN and CDR2 SYDVKM. The CDR3: CASSFPLTGASSYEQYF. CDR3 in DNA: TGTGCCAGCAGTTTTCCTCTGACAGGGGCAAGCTCCTACGAGCAGTACTTC.

This chain connects TRBV30 to TRBJ2-1; the D is unclear. Germline-derived CDR1 and CDR2 are GTSNPN and SVGIG (reference sequence). The CDR3 loop spans 12 amino acids. Trimming shortened V by 5 bases and J by 7 bases, and 12 bases separated the two germline ends. This CDR3 is CAWEVNYNEQFF. DNA for the CDR3: TGTGCCTGGGAAGTCAATTATAATGAGCAGTTCTTC.

The chain joins TRBV11-3 to TRBJ2-7; D remains ambiguous. Trimming removed 2 bases at V and 2 bases at J, with 7 bases between. CDR3 size: 13 residues. The V gene's germline CDR1 is SGHNT and CDR2 YENEEA. CDR3: CASSLQLPYEQYF. The DNA of the CDR3 is TGTGCCAGCAGCTTACAATTACCCTACGAGCAGTACTTC.

CDR3: CASSVLAVESDTQYF. The CDR3 DNA is TGTGCCAGCAGCGTACTAGCGGTTGAGTCAGATACGCAGTATTTT. The chain recombines TRBV9 with TRBJ2-3; 7 bases are shared with TRBD2. Germline CDR1 and CDR2: SGDLS and YYNGEE. The V and J ends lost 1 base and 4 bases, in that order; junction bases with no gene match: 6. This CDR3 contains 15 residues.

This chain links TRBV19 with TRBJ2-2; D assignment may be TRBD1 or TRBD2 (6 bases each). From germline, CDR1 is LNHDA and CDR2 SQIVND (reference sequence). This CDR3 has 16 residues. V was trimmed by 7 bases and J by 4 bases, leaving 19 bases between them. CDR3 sequence (DNA): TGTGCCAGTACGGTTCCGGGGGCCAGATCCACCGGGGAGCTGTTTTTT. Translated, it gives CASTVPGARSTGELFF.

This clone was seen a single time. This chain joins TRBV30 and TRBJ2-1, with 8 positions matching TRBD1. Germline CDR1 reads GTSNPN; CDR2 reads SVGIG (reference sequence). The length of the CDR3 is 15 residues. The trim removed 3 bases at V and 6 bases at J, leaving 10 bases unmatched. CDR3 region: CAWSPGQGAFNEQFF. For the CDR3, the DNA is TGTGCCTGGAGCCCCGGCCAGGGGGCTTTCAATGAGCAGTTCTTC.

This chain joins TRBV28 and TRBJ2-1; D not certain. The germline V gene has CDR1 MDHEN and CDR2 SYDVKM. The CDR3 runs to 17 residues. With 3 bases removed from V and 8 bases from J, the gap between germline ends came to 23 bases. The CDR3 loop is CASSFQKGGNPFHEQFF. CDR3 nucleotides: TGTGCCAGCAGTTTTCAGAAAGGCGGAAACCCCTTCCATGAGCAGTTCTTC.

The J gene is TRBJ2-1, the V gene TRBV6-5; D unclear. V was clipped by 3 bases and J by 4 bases, with 7 bases between them. Germline CDR1 is MNHEY and CDR2 is SVGAGI. This CDR3 is 13 amino acids long. The CDR3 loop is CASSYPPYNEQFF. CDR3 DNA: TGTGCCAGCAGTTATCCCCCTTACAATGAGCAGTTCTTC.

J is TRBJ1-5 and V is TRBV7-2; weak D call: TRBD1 (5 bases). Trimming left V 3 bases short and J 4 bases short, with 10 bases between. This CDR3 has 14 residues. CDR1 and CDR2 from the germline V gene are SGHTA and FQGNSA. The DNA for the CDR3 is TGTGCCAGCAGCTTTCAGCCAGGGAATCAGCCCCAGCATTTT. Translated: CASSFQPGNQPQHF. The full variable domain, rest sourced from reference TRBV7-2 and TRBJ1-5, is GAGVSQSPSNKVTEKGKDVELRCDPISGHTALYWYRQSLGQGLEFLIYFQGNSAPDKSGLPSDRFSAERTGGSVSTLTIQRTQQEDSAVYLCASSFQPGNQPQHFGDGTRLSIL.

The chain links TRBV10-3 to TRBJ1-4; TRBD1 agrees at 7 bases. The CDR3 length is 15 residues. Germline V gene lookup returns CDR1 ENHRY and CDR2 SYGVKD. V gave up 0 bases and J gave up 6 bases; unmatched junction bases: 4. In DNA form, the CDR3 reads TGTGCCATCAGTGAGTCTGGACAGGCGTATGAAAAACTGTTTTTT. As protein: CAISESGQAYEKLFF.

The chain carries TRBV2 and TRBJ2-2, with 13 bases that match TRBD2. The CDR3 sequence is 15 residues long. CDR1 and CDR2 (germline): SNHLY, FYNNEI. The junction had 2 bases not matched to a gene; V was cut back by 6 bases and J by 4 bases. This CDR3 is CASSGTSGITGELFF. DNA for the CDR3: TGTGCCAGCAGCGGGACTAGCGGGATCACCGGGGAGCTGTTTTTT.

The chain is built from TRBV6-1 and TRBJ2-3; 8 bases are a match to TRBD2. Trimming removed 3 bases from V and 2 bases from J; junction bases left unmatched: 7. The length of the CDR3 is 16 residues. Germline V CDR1 and CDR2: MNHNS, SASEGT. The CDR3: CASSERRGDFTDTQYF. CDR3 coding DNA: TGTGCCAGCAGTGAGAGGCGGGGGGACTTCACAGATACGCAGTATTTT.

The rearrangement joins TRBV2 to TRBJ2-5; 12 nucleotides agree with TRBD2. CDR1 and CDR2 from the germline V gene are SNHLY and FYNNEI. This CDR3 region has 14 residues. J was trimmed by 11 bases and V by 6 bases; bases with no gene match: 10. CDR3 loop: CASSPTSGGQEQYF. CDR3 DNA: TGTGCCAGCAGCCCGACTAGCGGGGGTCAAGAGCAGTACTTC.

V and J are TRBV7-2 and TRBJ2-1; no definite D call. Germline CDR1 SGHTA, CDR2 FQGNSA. Trimming removed 0 bases from V and 8 bases from J, with 11 bases in between. This CDR3 has 14 residues. The CDR3 sequence is CASSLAAKTDEQFF. The CDR3 nucleotides read TGTGCCAGCAGCTTAGCGGCGAAGACCGATGAGCAGTTCTTC.

This chain connects TRBV11-1 to TRBJ2-5; D possibly corresponds to TRBD1 (6 bases). Trimming pared 5 bases from V and 1 base from J, leaving 14 bases between. Germline CDR1 is SGHAT and CDR2 is FQDESV (reference sequence). The CDR3 runs 15 residues. The CDR3 protein is CASSPGTQSQETQYF. The CDR3 bases are TGTGCCAGCAGCCCTGGGACACAGAGCCAAGAGACCCAGTACTTC.

On this clone itself: In the same sample, other DNA sequences code for this CDR3. The chain joins TRBV11-2 to TRBJ2-1; 11 bases are a match to TRBD2. The length of the CDR3 is 16 residues. The germline gives CDR1 SGHAT, CDR2 FQNNGV. With 3 bases clipped from V and 4 bases from J, the junction kept 5 bases outside the gene matches. CDR3 bases: TGTGCCAGCAGCTTGGCCGGGACTAGCGGTTACAATGAGCAGTTCTTC. Translating it yields CASSLAGTSGYNEQFF. Filled out from reference TRBV11-2 and TRBJ2-1, the complete variable domain reads EAGVAQSPRYKIIEKRQSVAFWCNPISGHATLYWYQQILGQGPKLLIQFQNNGVVDDSQLPKDRFSAERLKGVDSTLKIQPAKLEDSAVYLCASSLAGTSGYNEQFFGPGTRLTVL.

The chain uses TRBV7-2 and TRBJ1-1; D gene ambiguous. CDR1 SGHTA and CDR2 FQGNSA come from the germline V gene. There are 12 residues in the CDR3. V was cut by 4 bases and J by 12 bases, with 15 bases left in between. Here the CDR3 DNA reads TGTGCCAGCAGCTCTTATAACGGGAGGCCTTTCTTT. Translation gives CASSSYNGRPFF.

The chain joins TRBV30 to TRBJ2-5; D might be TRBD1 or TRBD2, each matching 5 bases. CDR3 size: 15 residues. Per germline, CDR1 GTSNPN and CDR2 SVGIG (reference sequence). Trimming took 3 bases from V and 5 from J, leaving 19 bases between them. The CDR3 DNA follows: TGTGCCTGGAGCGGACTGGGGACCCCAGATGAGACCCAGTACTTC. This gives the protein CAWSGLGTPDETQYF.